The clone carrying this T cell receptor (beta chain) was recorded at least ten times. TCRdb passed the 5' RACE reads through MiXCR, listing each CDR3 protein once. The data show 50,000 or so distinct CDR3 sequences, with around 16% seen just once and 3.5% to 4.5% held by the top ten. PBMCs stored at -80 C, 2 million in total, were the source of the unsorted libraries. The source of the sample is a study of neurological immune-mediated disorders. Germline CDR1 and CDR2: SGHKS and YYEKEE (reference sequence). Trimming left V 3 bases short and J 9 bases short, with 16 bases between. The CDR3 consists of 14 residues.

The receptor was isolated from a man in his sixties in good health. The genes are TRBV5-5 and TRBJ2-1, with D uncertain. The specimen was PBMCs. Here the CDR3 reads CASSSNARPLEQFF. DNA of the CDR3: TGTGCCAGCAGCTCTAACGCCAGACCTCTTGAGCAGTTCTTC.